These 18 T cell receptor beta chains came from one sample sequenced in a study of CD8 T cells in Susac syndrome. It was with random hexamers that about 0.45 to 1 ug RNA was reverse transcribed. TCRdb reprocessed the immunoSEQ multiplex PCR reads via MiXCR and lists one record per CDR3 protein. There are about 150,000 distinct CDR3 sequences in the sample; about 96% occur only once, and around 0.12% lies in the top ten. The sample comprised CD4+ T cells from PBMCs. These receptor sequences come from a human donor with Susac syndrome.

The V call is TRBV28, the J call TRBJ2-7; no reliable D call. Germline CDR1 and CDR2: MDHEN and SYDVKM. The germline V and J ends were trimmed by 4 bases and 3 bases, with 10 bases remaining between them. The CDR3 is 13 residues long. The CDR3 here is CASSSLQLYEQYF. CDR3 sequence (DNA): TGTGCCAGCAGTTCCTTACAGCTCTACGAGCAGTACTTC.

This sequence joins TRBV4-3 and TRBJ2-6, with D possibly TRBD1 on 5 matching bases. Looked up from germline, CDR1 is LGHNA and CDR2 is YSLEER. The germline V and J ends were trimmed by 2 bases and 8 bases, with 10 bases remaining between them. The CDR3 contains 14 residues. The CDR3 DNA is TGCGCCAGCAGCCAAAACCAGGGTACCAACGTCCTGACTTTC. Protein sequence: CASSQNQGTNVLTF.

This clonotype was detected once. The CDR3 DNA follows: TGTGCCAGCAGCCAAAGTGCTGGTTTCCCCAATCAGCCCCAGCATTTT. It encodes CASSQSAGFPNQPQHF. The J gene is TRBJ1-5, the V gene TRBV16; D unclear. The germline gives CDR1 KGHSY, CDR2 FQNENV. CDR3 length: 16 residues. Between the trimmed V and J ends, which lost 2 bases and 3 bases, there was a span of 14 bases.

The chain carries TRBV6-2 or TRBV6-3 and TRBJ2-1, with a weak D call TRBD2 (6 bases). V lost 2 bases and J lost 7, with 6 bases in between. From germline, CDR1 is MNHEY and CDR2 SVGEGT. The CDR3 has 12 amino acids. The DNA for the CDR3 is TGTGCCAGCAGTTACCGGGGGAATGAGCAGTTCTTC. This encodes CASSYRGNEQFF.

This clonotype has just one count. The chain combines TRBV7-9 with TRBJ1-2; a weak D match, TRBD1 (5 bases). The CDR3 runs to 13 residues. V dropped 1 base and J dropped 4 bases, with 7 bases sitting between them. Germline V gene lookup returns CDR1 SEHNR and CDR2 FQNEAQ (reference sequence). The CDR3 DNA follows: TGTGCCAGCAGCTTAGGACAGTTCTATGGCTACACCTTC. This sequence encodes CASSLGQFYGYTF.

The rearrangement links TRBV6-1 to TRBJ2-1; 7 nucleotides line up with TRBD2. The CDR3 covers 18 residues. J lost 2 bases, V lost 7 bases, and 17 bases had no gene match. Looked up from germline, CDR1 is MNHNS and CDR2 is SASEGT. DNA of the CDR3: TGTGCCAGCACCAGACTCGGGCTTGGCGGGAGCCCCTACAATGAGCAGTTCTTC. It is translated as CASTRLGLGGSPYNEQFF.

This sequence joins TRBV12-3 or TRBV12-4 and TRBJ1-6; TRBD1 might be the D (5 bases). V lost 4 bases and J lost 6, with 10 bases in between. The CDR3 has 14 amino acids. CDR3 DNA sequence: TGTGCCAGCAGTTCAGGGTGGGGTAATTCACCCCTCCACTTT. This translates into CASSSGWGNSPLHF.

The J gene is TRBJ2-1, the V gene TRBV6-2 or TRBV6-3; 10 bases agree with TRBD2. V gave up 2 bases and J gave up 7 bases; unmatched junction bases: 5. The germline V gene encodes CDR1 MNHEY and CDR2 SVGEGT. The CDR3 runs 15 residues. CDR3 residues: CASSYSGGGGNEQFF. CDR3 DNA sequence: TGTGCCAGCAGTTACAGCGGGGGGGGCGGGAATGAGCAGTTCTTC.

The chain is built from TRBV28 and TRBJ1-2; no firm D call. CDR3 length: 12 amino acids. The V end lost 7 bases, the J end lost 6 bases, and 12 bases lay between the germline ends. The germline gives CDR1 MDHEN, CDR2 SYDVKM. CDR3 sequence: CASTQGGDGYTF. The DNA for the CDR3 is TGTGCCAGCACCCAAGGTGGGGATGGCTACACCTTC.

The gene calls are TRBV7-8 and TRBJ1-4; D ambiguous. CDR3 length: 14 residues. Germline V CDR1 and CDR2: SGHVS, FQNEAQ. V shed 5 bases and J shed 3 bases, with 10 bases lying between them. DNA for the CDR3: TGTGCCAGCAGCATAACACAATCTAATGAAAAACTGTTTTTT. Translated, it gives CASSITQSNEKLFF. Filled out from reference TRBV7-8 and TRBJ1-4, the complete variable domain reads GAGVSQSPRYKVAKRGQDVALRCDPISGHVSLFWYQQALGQGPEFLTYFQNEAQLDKSGLPSDRFFAERPEGSVSTLKIQRTQQEDSAVYLCASSITQSNEKLFFGSGTQLSVL.

The chain joins TRBV20-1 to TRBJ1-1, with TRBD1 matching 9 bases. The CDR3 is made up of 13 amino acids. With V trimmed by 2 bases and J by 3 bases, 1 base remained unmatched. Per germline, CDR1 DFQATT and CDR2 SNEGSKA (reference sequence). The CDR3 loop is CSARWTGDTEAFF. For the CDR3, the DNA is TGCAGTGCTAGATGGACAGGGGACACTGAAGCTTTCTTT.

This chain uses TRBV5-6 with TRBJ2-6; no definite D call. The length of the CDR3 is 16 residues. The germline gives CDR1 SGHDT, CDR2 YYEEEE. The V gene lost 1 base and the J gene lost 4 bases, with 12 bases spanning the gap. This CDR3 is CASSLKAALGANVLTF. CDR3 in DNA: TGTGCCAGCAGCTTGAAGGCAGCTCTGGGGGCCAACGTCCTGACTTTC.

CDR3 protein: CASSQEVAVSGYTF. The DNA of the CDR3 is TGCGCCAGCAGCCAAGAGGTAGCCGTGAGCGGCTACACCTTC. The chain joins TRBV4-1 to TRBJ1-2; no clear D gene. The germline V and J ends were trimmed by 0 bases and 8 bases, with 13 bases remaining between them. The CDR3 extends over 14 amino acids. Germline values: CDR1 MGHRA, CDR2 YSYEKL.

The chain employs TRBV5-1 and TRBJ2-5; D tentatively fits TRBD1 or TRBD2 (5 bases each). This CDR3 has 12 residues. V was cut by 5 bases and J by 1 base, with 6 bases left in between. Per germline, CDR1 SGHRS and CDR2 YFSETQ. The CDR3 bases are TGCGCCAGCAGGAGGGGCCAAGAGACCCAGTACTTC. Translated: CASRRGQETQYF.

The rearrangement links TRBV4-1 to TRBJ2-4; D call uncertain. From germline, CDR1 is MGHRA and CDR2 YSYEKL. Trimming took 0 bases from V and 4 from J, leaving 7 bases between them. The CDR3 is 14 amino acids. The CDR3 region is CASSQERRKNIQYF. Here the CDR3 DNA reads TGCGCCAGCAGCCAAGAAAGACGGAAAAACATTCAGTACTTC.

This sequence joins TRBV7-2 and TRBJ2-7; unclear D gene. The CDR3 totals 13 residues. CDR1 is SGHTA, CDR2 FQGNSA, per germline. The V end lost 6 bases, the J end lost 7 bases, and 16 bases lay between the germline ends. CDR3 nucleotide sequence: TGTGCCAGCAGTCCGACGGATCTGTTGGAGCAGTACTTC. It specifies CASSPTDLLEQYF.

A single count supports this clonotype. The chain is built from TRBV6-2 or TRBV6-3 and TRBJ1-2; no firm D call. Germline V gene data show CDR1 as MNHEY and CDR2 as SVGEGT. V lost 8 bases and J 2 bases, leaving 6 bases between the germline ends. The CDR3 consists of 11 residues. The CDR3 here is CASFENYGYTF. The CDR3 nucleotides read TGTGCCAGCTTCGAAAACTATGGCTACACCTTC.

The chain joins TRBV29-1 to TRBJ1-2; 10 positions agree with TRBD1. Trimming cost V 3 bases and J 5 bases; bases outside gene matches: 9. The germline V gene encodes CDR1 SQVTM and CDR2 ANQGSEA. The CDR3 length is 15 residues. This CDR3 reads CSVDGQGGQLYGYTF. In nucleotides, the CDR3 is TGCAGCGTTGACGGACAGGGGGGCCAACTGTATGGCTACACCTTC.